Listed here are 11 T cell receptor beta chains from one sample, sequenced in a study of shared clonotypes between healthy human individuals. Using immunoSEQ multiplex PCR, the repertoire was profiled, and TCRdb retains in-frame clones only, with some absent. The sample holds approximately 700,000 clones, 55% to 85% seen once. The source material was memory CD4+ T cells sorted from blood. The subset was: CD45RA-negative fraction. All receptors come from a woman aged 25 to 39 in good health.

The rearrangement uses TRBV25-1 and TRBJ2-1; TRBD2 matches at 9 bases. The junction had 12 bases not matched to a gene; V was cut back by 1 base and J by 8 bases. The CDR3 length is 17 residues. The germline CDR1 and CDR2 sequences are MGHDK and SYGVNS. The CDR3 coding sequence is TGTGCCAGCAGTGAATCTTTGATAGCGGGAGCTGGAGATGAGCAGTTCTTC. Protein: CASSESLIAGAGDEQFF.

The chain employs TRBV30 and TRBJ1-3; D may be TRBD1 (5 bases). Germline V gene lookup returns CDR1 GTSNPN and CDR2 SVGIG (reference sequence). V lost 4 bases to trimming and J lost 4 bases, with 14 bases between them. This CDR3 is built from 14 residues. This CDR3 is CAWTKPAGGNTIYF. Written as DNA, the CDR3 is TGTGCCTGGACCAAACCGGCAGGGGGAAACACCATATATTTT.

This clone was observed once. DNA for the CDR3: TGCGCCAGCAGCTCGGACAGGGTGGAGACCCAGTACTTC. Its protein is CASSSDRVETQYF. The gene calls are TRBV5-1 and TRBJ2-5, with 8 bases lining up with TRBD1. V trimming: 3 bases; J trimming: 5 bases; junction bases outside the gene matches: 3. The CDR3 has 13 residues. Germline V gives CDR1 SGHRS, CDR2 YFSETQ.

This clone was observed once. The rearrangement links TRBV11-2 to TRBJ1-5, with 9 bases fitting TRBD1. V was pared by 4 bases and J by 3 bases, with 4 bases of the junction left unmatched. Per germline, CDR1 SGHAT and CDR2 FQNNGV. The CDR3 spans 15 residues. The CDR3: CASSYGQGINQPQHF. CDR3 coding DNA: TGTGCCAGCAGCTACGGACAGGGGATCAATCAGCCCCAGCATTTT. Full variable domain (remainder filled in from reference TRBV11-2 and TRBJ1-5): EAGVAQSPRYKIIEKRQSVAFWCNPISGHATLYWYQQILGQGPKLLIQFQNNGVVDDSQLPKDRFSAERLKGVDSTLKIQPAKLEDSAVYLCASSYGQGINQPQHFGDGTRLSIL.

This clone was observed a single time. The chain joins TRBV29-1 to TRBJ2-3; 7 positions match TRBD1. This CDR3 is built from 16 residues. Germline trimming cut 0 bases from V and 8 bases from J; bases unmatched to any gene: 14. Germline V CDR1 and CDR2: SQVTM, ANQGSEA. CDR3 nucleotide sequence: TGCAGCGTTGAAGATCCCATAGGACAGGCCCTGGGTACGCAGTATTTT. Translation: CSVEDPIGQALGTQYF.

For this clone: One end of the junction fails to match germline, which may point to a read error. The gene calls are TRBV10-2 and TRBJ2-3; TRBD2 agrees at 8 bases. Germline lookup yields CDR1 WSHSY and CDR2 SAAADI. The CDR3 is 15 amino acids. CDR3 amino acids: CASSEYTSGTDTQYF. In DNA, the CDR3 is TGCGCCAGCAGCGAGTACACTAGCGGAACAGATACGCAGTATTTT.

This clone was counted ten times or more. The V and J genes are TRBV9 and TRBJ2-3; perhaps TRBD2 as D (6 bases). Trimming cost V 4 bases and J 2 bases, with 14 bases left between them. Germline CDR1 reads SGDLS; CDR2 reads YYNGEE. The CDR3 sequence is 15 residues long. This CDR3 is CASSFSLAATDTQYF. The CDR3 nucleotides are TGTGCCAGCAGCTTCTCGTTAGCGGCCACAGATACGCAGTATTTT.

The chain couples TRBV14 to TRBJ2-3; D is uncertain. V lost 1 base to trimming and J lost 4 bases, with 15 bases between them. The CDR3 length is 16 residues. The germline gives CDR1 SGHDN, CDR2 FVKESK. The CDR3 spells CASSQALTPRADTQYF. The CDR3, as DNA: TGTGCCAGCAGCCAAGCGTTGACTCCGAGAGCAGATACGCAGTATTTT.

The J gene is TRBJ2-7, the V gene TRBV5-4; 7 nucleotides align to TRBD2. The trim removed 3 bases at V and 2 bases at J, leaving 5 bases unmatched. CDR1 and CDR2 (germline): SGHNT, YYREEE (reference sequence). This CDR3 has 14 residues. Written as DNA, the CDR3 is TGTGCCAGCAGCTCAGCGGGAAAACCCTACGAGCAGTACTTC. Translation gives CASSSAGKPYEQYF.

This sequence joins TRBV11-2 and TRBJ2-1, with TRBD1 matching over 9 bases. Looked up from germline, CDR1 is SGHAT and CDR2 is FQNNGV. Losses at the gene ends were 5 bases for V and 12 bases for J; bases not matched to a gene: 14. This CDR3 is built from 15 residues. CDR3 sequence reads: CASSPGQGPSEGQFF. In DNA, the CDR3 is TGTGCCAGCAGCCCGGGACAGGGACCAAGCGAGGGGCAGTTCTTC.

The chain links TRBV20-1 to TRBJ2-1; D is uncertain. V dropped 6 bases and J dropped 6 bases, with 3 bases sitting between them. Per germline, CDR1 DFQATT and CDR2 SNEGSKA (reference sequence). The CDR3 contains 9 residues. CDR3 nucleotide sequence: TGCAGTGCCCTCAATGAGCAGTTCTTC. Translation gives CSALNEQFF.